This TCR beta chain originates from a study of vaccination effects on CD4 cells after COVID-19. Antigen-specific CD4+ T cells were first expanded with viral peptide pools by the ViraFEST assay and only then sequenced. Subsequent to roughly 10 days of culture, CD4+ T cells were isolated. None of the vaccinated had previously contracted SARS-CoV-2, and their nucleocapsid antibodies tested negative. The authors replaced half the medium with IL-2 medium on days 3 and 7. Data came from immunoSEQ multiplex PCR; TCRdb stores just in-frame clones and leaves some out. The sample lists about 71,000 clones, under 75% seen once, with approximately 3.8% in the top ten. On this clone itself: Its antigen is undetermined.

The TCR originated in a human donor who received a COVID-19 vaccine. The material was CD4+ T cells from PBMCs cultured with HCoV-OC43 spike peptides, obtained before COVID-19 vaccination. Subset: HCoV-OC43 spike overlapping peptide pool stimulation.

Here the CDR3 DNA reads TGTGCCACGGACGGACAGCAAGCTAATGAAAAACTGTTTTTT. Its protein is CATDGQQANEKLFF. V gene TRBV6-5 combines with J gene TRBJ1-4; weak D call: TRBD1 (6 bases). From germline, CDR1 is MNHEY and CDR2 SVGAGI. Trimming stripped 10 bases from V and 3 bases from J, with 15 bases between. The CDR3 has 14 residues.